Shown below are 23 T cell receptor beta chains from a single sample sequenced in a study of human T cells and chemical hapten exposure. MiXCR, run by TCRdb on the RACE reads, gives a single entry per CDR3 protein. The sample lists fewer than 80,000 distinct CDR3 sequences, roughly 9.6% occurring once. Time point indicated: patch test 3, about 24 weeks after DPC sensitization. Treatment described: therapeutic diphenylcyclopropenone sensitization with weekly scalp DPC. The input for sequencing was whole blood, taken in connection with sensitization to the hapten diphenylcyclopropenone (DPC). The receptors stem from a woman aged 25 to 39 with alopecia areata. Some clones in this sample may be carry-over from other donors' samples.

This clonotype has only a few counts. DNA for the CDR3: TGTGCCAGCAGTGCGTCGACTAGCGGGGCAACAGATACGCAGTATTTT. Residues: CASSASTSGATDTQYF. V gene TRBV12-3 or TRBV12-4 combines with J gene TRBJ2-3; TRBD2 matches at 11 bases. The CDR3 consists of 16 residues. Losses at the gene ends were 5 bases for V and 3 bases for J; bases not matched to a gene: 7.

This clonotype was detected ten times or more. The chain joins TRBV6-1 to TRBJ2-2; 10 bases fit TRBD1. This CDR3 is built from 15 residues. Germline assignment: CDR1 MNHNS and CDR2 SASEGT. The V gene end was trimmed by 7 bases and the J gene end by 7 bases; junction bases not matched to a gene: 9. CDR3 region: CASTLETGGFGELFF. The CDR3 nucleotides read TGTGCCAGCACCCTGGAGACAGGGGGCTTCGGGGAGCTGTTTTTT.

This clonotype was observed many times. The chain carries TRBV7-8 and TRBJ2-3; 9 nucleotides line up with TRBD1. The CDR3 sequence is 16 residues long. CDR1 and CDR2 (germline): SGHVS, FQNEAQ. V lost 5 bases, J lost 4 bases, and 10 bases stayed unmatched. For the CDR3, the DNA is TGTGCCAGCAGCAAAGCCGGGACAGGGTTCGCAGATACGCAGTATTTT. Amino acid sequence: CASSKAGTGFADTQYF.

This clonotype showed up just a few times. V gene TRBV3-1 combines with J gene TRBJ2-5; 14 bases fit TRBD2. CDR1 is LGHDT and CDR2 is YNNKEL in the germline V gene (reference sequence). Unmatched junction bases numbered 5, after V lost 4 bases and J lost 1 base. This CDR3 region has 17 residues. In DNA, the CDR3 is TGTGCCAGCAGCCGAGGCGGGACTAGCGGGGGCCAAGAGACCCAGTACTTC. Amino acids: CASSRGGTSGGQETQYF.

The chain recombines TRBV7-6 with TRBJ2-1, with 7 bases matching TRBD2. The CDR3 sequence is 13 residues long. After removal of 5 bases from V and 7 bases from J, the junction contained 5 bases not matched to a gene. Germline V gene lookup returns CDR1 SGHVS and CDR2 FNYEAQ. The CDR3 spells CASSHLAENEQFF. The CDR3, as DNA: TGTGCCAGCAGCCATCTAGCGGAGAATGAGCAGTTCTTC. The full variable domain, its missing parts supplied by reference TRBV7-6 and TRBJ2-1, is GAGVSQSPRYKVTKRGQDVALRCDPISGHVSLYWYRQALGQGPEFLTYFNYEAQQDKSGLPNDRFSAERPEGSISTLTIQRTEQRDSAMYRCASSHLAENEQFFGPGTRLTVL.

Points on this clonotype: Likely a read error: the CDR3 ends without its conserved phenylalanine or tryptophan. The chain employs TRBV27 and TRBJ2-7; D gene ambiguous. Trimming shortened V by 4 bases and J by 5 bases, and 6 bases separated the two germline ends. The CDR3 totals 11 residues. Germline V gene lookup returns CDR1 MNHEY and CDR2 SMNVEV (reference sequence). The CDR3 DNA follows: TGTGCCAGCAGTTCCCTAAACGAGCAGTACATC. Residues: CASSSLNEQYI.

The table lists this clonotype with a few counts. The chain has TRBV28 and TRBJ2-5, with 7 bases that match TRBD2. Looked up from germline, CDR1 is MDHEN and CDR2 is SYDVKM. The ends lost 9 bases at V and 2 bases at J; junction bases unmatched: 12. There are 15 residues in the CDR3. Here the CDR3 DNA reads TGTGCCAGTTGTACGGGGGGAGGGGAACAAGAGACCCAGTACTTC. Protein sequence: CASCTGGGEQETQYF.

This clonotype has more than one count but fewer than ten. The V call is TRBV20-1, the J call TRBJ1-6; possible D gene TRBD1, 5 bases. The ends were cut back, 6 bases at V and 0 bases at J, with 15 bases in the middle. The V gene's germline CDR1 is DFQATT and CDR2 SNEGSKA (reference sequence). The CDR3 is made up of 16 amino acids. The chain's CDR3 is CSASAGMSSYNSPLHF. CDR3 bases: TGCAGTGCGTCTGCAGGGATGAGCTCCTATAATTCACCCCTCCACTTT.

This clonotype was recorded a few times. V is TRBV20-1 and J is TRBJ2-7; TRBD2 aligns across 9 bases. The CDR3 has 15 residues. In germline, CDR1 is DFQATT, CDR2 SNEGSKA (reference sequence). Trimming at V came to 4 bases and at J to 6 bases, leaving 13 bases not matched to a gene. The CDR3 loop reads CSATQTGTSRGEQYF. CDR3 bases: TGCAGTGCTACCCAAACCGGGACTAGCCGGGGCGAGCAGTACTTC.

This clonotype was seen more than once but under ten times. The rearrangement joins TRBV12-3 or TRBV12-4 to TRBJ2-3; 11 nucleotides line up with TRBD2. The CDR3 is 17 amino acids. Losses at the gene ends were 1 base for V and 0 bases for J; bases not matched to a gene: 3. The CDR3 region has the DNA TGTGCCAGCAGTTTAGTAAGGACTAGCGGGAGCACAGATACGCAGTATTTT. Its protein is CASSLVRTSGSTDTQYF.

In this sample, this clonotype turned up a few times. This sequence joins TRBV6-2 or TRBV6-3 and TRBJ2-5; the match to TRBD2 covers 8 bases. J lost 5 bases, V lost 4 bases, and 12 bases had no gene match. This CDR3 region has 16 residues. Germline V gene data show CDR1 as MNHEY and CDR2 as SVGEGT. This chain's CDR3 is CASSLTRGALRETQYF. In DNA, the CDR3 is TGTGCCAGCAGTTTGACGCGGGGGGCCTTGAGGGAGACCCAGTACTTC.

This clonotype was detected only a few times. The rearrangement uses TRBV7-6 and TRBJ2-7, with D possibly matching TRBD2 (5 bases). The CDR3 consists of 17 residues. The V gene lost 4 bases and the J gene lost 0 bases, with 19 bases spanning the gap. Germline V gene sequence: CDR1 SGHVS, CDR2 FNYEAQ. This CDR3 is CASSSQPAGFSSYEQYF. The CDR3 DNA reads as TGTGCCAGCAGCTCCCAGCCTGCGGGCTTCAGCTCCTACGAGCAGTACTTC.

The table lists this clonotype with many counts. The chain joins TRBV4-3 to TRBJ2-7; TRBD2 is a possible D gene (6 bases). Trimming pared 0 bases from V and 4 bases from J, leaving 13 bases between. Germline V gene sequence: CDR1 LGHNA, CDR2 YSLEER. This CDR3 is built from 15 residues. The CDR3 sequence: CASSQETRGSYEQYF. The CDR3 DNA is TGCGCCAGCAGCCAAGAGACTAGGGGTAGTTACGAGCAGTACTTC.

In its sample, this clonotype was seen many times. The CDR3 here is CASSRLDRGNNGYTF. In nucleotides, the CDR3 is TGTGCCAGCAGCCGGTTGGACAGGGGAAATAACGGCTACACCTTC. The V call is TRBV5-6, the J call TRBJ1-2; 9 bases match TRBD1. This CDR3 spans 15 amino acids. Unmatched junction bases numbered 12, after V lost 4 bases and J lost 8 bases. CDR1 and CDR2 from the germline V gene are SGHDT and YYEEEE.

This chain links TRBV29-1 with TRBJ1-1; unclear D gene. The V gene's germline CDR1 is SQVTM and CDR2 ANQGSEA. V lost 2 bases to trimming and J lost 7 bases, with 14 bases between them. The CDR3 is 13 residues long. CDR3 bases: TGCAGCGTTGAAATCGAAGAGCCCAATGAAGCTTTCTTT. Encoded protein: CSVEIEEPNEAFF. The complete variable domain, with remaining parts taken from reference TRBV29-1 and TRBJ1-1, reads SAVISQKPSRDICQRGTSLTIQCQVDSQVTMMFWYRQQPGQSLTLIATANQGSEATYESGFVIDKFPISRPNLTFSTLTVSNMSPEDSSIYLCSVEIEEPNEAFFGQGTRLTVV.

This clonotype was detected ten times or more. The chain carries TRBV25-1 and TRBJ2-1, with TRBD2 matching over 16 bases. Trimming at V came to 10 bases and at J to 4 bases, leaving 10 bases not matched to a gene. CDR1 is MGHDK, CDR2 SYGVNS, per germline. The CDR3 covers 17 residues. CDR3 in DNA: TGTGCCACCGTGTACCCGGGACTAGCGGGGGGGTACAATGAGCAGTTCTTC. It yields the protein CATVYPGLAGGYNEQFF.

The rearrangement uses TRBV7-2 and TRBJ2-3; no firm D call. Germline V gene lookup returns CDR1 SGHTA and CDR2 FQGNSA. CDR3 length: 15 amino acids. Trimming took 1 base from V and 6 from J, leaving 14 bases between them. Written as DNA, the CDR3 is TGTGCCAGCAGCTTAGATATTATAGGCTATGATACGCAGTATTTT. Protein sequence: CASSLDIIGYDTQYF.

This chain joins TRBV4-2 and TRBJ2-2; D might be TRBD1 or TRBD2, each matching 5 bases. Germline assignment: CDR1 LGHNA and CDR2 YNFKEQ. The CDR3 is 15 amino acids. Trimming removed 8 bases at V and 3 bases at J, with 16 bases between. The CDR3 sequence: CASQTGREYTGELFF. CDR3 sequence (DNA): TGTGCCAGCCAGACTGGCAGGGAGTACACCGGGGAGCTGTTTTTT.

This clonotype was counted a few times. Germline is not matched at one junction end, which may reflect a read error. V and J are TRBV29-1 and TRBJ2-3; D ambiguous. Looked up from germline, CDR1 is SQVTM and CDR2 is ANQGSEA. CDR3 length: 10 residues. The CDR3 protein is CSVELVGISF. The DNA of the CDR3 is TGCAGCGTTGAACTCGTGGGGATCTCTTTT.

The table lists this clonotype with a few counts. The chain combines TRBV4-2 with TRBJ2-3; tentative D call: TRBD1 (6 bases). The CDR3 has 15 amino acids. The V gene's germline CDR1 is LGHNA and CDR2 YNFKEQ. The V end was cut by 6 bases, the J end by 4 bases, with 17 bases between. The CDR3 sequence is CASRDDRSRADTQYF. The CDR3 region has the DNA TGTGCCAGCAGAGACGACAGGTCAAGGGCAGATACGCAGTATTTT.

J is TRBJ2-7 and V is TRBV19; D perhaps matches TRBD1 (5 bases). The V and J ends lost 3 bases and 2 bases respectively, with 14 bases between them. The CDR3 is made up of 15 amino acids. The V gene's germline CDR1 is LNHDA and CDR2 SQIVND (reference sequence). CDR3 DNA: TGTGCCAGTAGTATCAGCGCCCAGGGCCCCTACGAGCAGTACTTC. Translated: CASSISAQGPYEQYF.

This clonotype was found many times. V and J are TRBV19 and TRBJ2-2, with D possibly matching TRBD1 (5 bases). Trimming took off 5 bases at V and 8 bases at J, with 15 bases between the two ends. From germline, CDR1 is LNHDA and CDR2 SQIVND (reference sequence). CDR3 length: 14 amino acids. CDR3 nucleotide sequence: TGTGCCAGTAGTGTTCAGGGCTTAATAGGGGAGCTGTTTTTT. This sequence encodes CASSVQGLIGELFF. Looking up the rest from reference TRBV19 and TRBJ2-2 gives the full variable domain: DGGITQSPKYLFRKEGQNVTLSCEQNLNHDAMYWYRQDPGQGLRLIYYSQIVNDFQKGDIAEGYSVSREKKESFPLTVTSAQKNPTAFYLCASSVQGLIGELFFGEGSRLTVL.

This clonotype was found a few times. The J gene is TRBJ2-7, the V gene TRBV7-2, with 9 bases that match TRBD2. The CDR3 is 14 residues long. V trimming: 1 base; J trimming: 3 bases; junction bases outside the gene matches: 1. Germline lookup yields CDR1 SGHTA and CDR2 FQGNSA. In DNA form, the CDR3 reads TGTGCCAGCAGCTTAGTTAGCGGGAGCTACGAGCAGTACTTC. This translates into CASSLVSGSYEQYF. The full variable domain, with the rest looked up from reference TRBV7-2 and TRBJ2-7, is GAGVSQSPSNKVTEKGKDVELRCDPISGHTALYWYRQSLGQGLEFLIYFQGNSAPDKSGLPSDRFSAERTGGSVSTLTIQRTQQEDSAVYLCASSLVSGSYEQYFGPGTRLTVT.